This T cell receptor (beta chain) was sequenced in a study of cytotoxic CD8 clonotypes in ibrutinib-treated CLL. Study findings and constraints: Sustained-remission and progressing patients were not sampled at matched times. Relative to age-matched healthy donors, clonality at baseline was higher, and it tracked circulating CD8+ T-cell counts. Public clonotypes were uncommon and contracted or stayed stable on treatment.

Trimming took off 6 bases at V and 2 bases at J, with 23 bases between the two ends. CDR3 length equals 17 residues. Germline loops: CDR1 LNHDA, CDR2 SQIVND (reference sequence). Clones were read by immunoSEQ multiplex PCR, and TCRdb kept only the in-frame ones, dropping some. The sample carries about 120,000 clones, 70% to 90% recorded once. As concerns this clone: What it recognizes is unknown.

The genes are TRBV19 and TRBJ2-7, with D possibly being TRBD1 (6 bases). This specimen was PBMCs, taken after 24 months of ibrutinib treatment. This sequence originates from a human donor with chronic lymphocytic leukemia. The CDR3 sequence is CASSPAARDTDPYEQYF. The CDR3 region has the DNA TGTGCCAGTAGCCCGGCCGCCCGGGACACCGATCCCTACGAGCAGTACTTC.